This T cell receptor (beta chain) comes out of a study of cytomegalovirus exposure and HLA in healthy donors. Study-level points and caveats: Among the most significant clusters, several appeared linked to common viral pathogens in a later analysis. An analysis that came later showed most CMV-associated TCR beta chains appearing HLA-restricted.

Germline V gene lookup returns CDR1 SQVTM and CDR2 ANQGSEA. The CDR3 runs to 15 residues. A multiplex PCR was run with 60 Vbeta primers and 13 Jbeta primers. Clones were read by immunoSEQ multiplex PCR, and TCRdb kept only the in-frame ones, dropping some. This repertoire shows approximately 92,000 clones, about 84% found once; its top ten account for roughly 1.3%. For this clone: Its specificity is not known. At one of its ends the junction is not consistent with the germline gene, which may arise from a read error.

The TCR was taken from a girl aged 2 to 9 in good health and CMV-seropositive. Input material: PBMCs. The V call is TRBV29-1, the J call TRBJ2-3; D might be TRBD2 (5 bases). The CDR3 region is CSVEGDYPLTDTQYF. The CDR3 DNA is TGCAGCGTAGAAGGAGACTACCCCCTCACAGATACGCAGTATTTT.